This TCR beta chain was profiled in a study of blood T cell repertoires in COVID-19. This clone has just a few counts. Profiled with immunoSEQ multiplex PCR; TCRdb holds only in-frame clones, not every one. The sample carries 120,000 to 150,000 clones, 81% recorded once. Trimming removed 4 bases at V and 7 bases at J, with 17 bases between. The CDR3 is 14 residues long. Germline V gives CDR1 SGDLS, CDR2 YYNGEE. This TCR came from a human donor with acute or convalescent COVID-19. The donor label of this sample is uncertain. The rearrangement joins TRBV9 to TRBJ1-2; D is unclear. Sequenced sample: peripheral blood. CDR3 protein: CASSPKISLGGYTF. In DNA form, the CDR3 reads TGTGCCAGCAGCCCAAAAATTAGCTTGGGTGGCTACACCTTC.